The subject of this entry is one T cell receptor (beta chain). Source study methods: Estimation of nucleated cell counts relied on the amplification of reference gene primers. TCRdb's table, derived via immunoSEQ multiplex PCR, lists solely in-frame clones and lacks some. The D gene and trimming were derived from the DNA, and the V and J assignments and clone size from that table. Of about 170,000 clones listed, around 81% are singletons. The data stem from a study of blood T cell repertoires in COVID-19. Study-wide background: Some COVID-19 samples were acute and others convalescent; all came from the United States, Italy and Spain. PBMCs, B-cell-depleted T cells, or T cells were the source of the cDNA or gDNA that made up the material.

The origin of this receptor is a man in his 70s with active or convalescent COVID-19. Sequencing used peripheral blood.

The CDR3 loop is CASRGGNRERTGELFF. As DNA, the CDR3 is TGCGCCAGCCGGGGCGGGAATAGGGAACGCACCGGGGAGCTGTTTTTT. This chain links TRBV5-1 with TRBJ2-2; D is possibly TRBD2 (6 bases). Germline V CDR1 and CDR2: SGHRS, YFSETQ. CDR3 length equals 16 residues. Trimming left V 7 bases short and J 4 bases short, with 20 bases between.